These T cell receptor beta chains were read from a single sample in a study of blood T cells in healthy people across ages. TCRdb re-derived calls from the 5' RACE reads in MiXCR, one entry per CDR3 protein. The top ten hold 18% of the sample, which has under 1,000,000 distinct CDR3 sequences, about 47% seen once. Specimen: blood. These receptors all stem from a man aged 80 or over in good health. Both conserved end residues are part of each CDR3. A D gene is named only where the DNA matches it firmly. The size of a clone is reported for some rows only, either as once, few or many, or as a class for expanded clones.

>-|TRBV10-3|15|-|TRBJ1-4
CAIANRGTETEKLFF
TGTGCCATTGCGAATCGGGGGACCGAGACTGAAAAACTGTTTTTT
>-|TRBV20-1|14|TRBD2|TRBJ2-5
CSASLTSGKETQYF
TGCAGTGCTAGTCTGACTAGCGGGAAAGAGACCCAGTACTTC
>-|TRBV2|14|TRBD1|TRBJ2-5
CASRPDRHQETQYF
TGTGCCAGCAGGCCGGACAGGCACCAAGAGACCCAGTACTTC
>few|TRBV27|15|-|TRBJ2-7
CASSQRAEPSYEQYF
TGTGCCAGCAGCCAACGAGCGGAACCCTCCTACGAGCAGTACTTC
>-|TRBV12-3/TRBV12-4|14|TRBD2|TRBJ2-7
CASSLSGGSHEQYF
TGTGCCAGCAGTTTATCAGGCGGGAGTCACGAGCAGTACTTC
>many|TRBV5-1|17|TRBD2|TRBJ2-1
CASSGARGTSGGNEQFF
TGCGCCAGCAGCGGAGCCAGGGGCACTAGCGGAGGGAATGAGCAGTTCTTC
>-|TRBV7-2|15|-|TRBJ2-7
CASSLPQGSSYEQYF
TGTGCCAGCAGCCTCCCCCAGGGCAGCTCCTACGAGCAGTACTTC
>few|TRBV29-1|12|TRBD2|TRBJ2-7
CSILAGSYEQYF
TGCAGCATCCTAGCGGGATCTTACGAGCAGTACTTC
>few|TRBV7-2|15|-|TRBJ2-5
CASSLAAGAMKTQYF
TGTGCCAGCAGCTTAGCGGCAGGGGCGATGAAGACCCAGTACTTC
>-|TRBV7-2|13|-|TRBJ2-5
CASSSLRRETQYF
TGTGCCAGCAGCTCCCTTCGGCGGGAGACCCAGTACTTC
>-|TRBV6-1|15|-|TRBJ2-3
CASTSRTVRADTQYF
TGTGCCAGCACTTCTCGGACCGTCCGCGCAGATACGCAGTATTTT
>-|TRBV6-1|14|-|TRBJ2-3
CATTGWGFTDTQYF
TGTGCCACAACGGGATGGGGGTTTACAGATACGCAGTATTTT
>-|TRBV6-1|15|TRBD2|TRBJ2-7
CASSASLGGAYEQYF
TGTGCCAGCAGTGCCTCTCTCGGGGGGGCCTACGAGCAGTACTTC
>few|TRBV5-1|14|TRBD2|TRBJ2-5
CASSLTSGVETQYF
TGCGCCAGCAGCTTGACTAGCGGAGTCGAGACCCAGTACTTC
>once|TRBV15|15|-|TRBJ2-7
CATSPNHRSSYEQYF
TGTGCCACCAGCCCCAACCACAGGTCCTCCTACGAGCAGTACTTC
>-|TRBV2|12|TRBD2|TRBJ2-7
CASSDPAGEQYF
TGTGCCAGCAGTGACCCAGCGGGAGAGCAGTACTTC
>few|TRBV9|14|TRBD1|TRBJ2-4
CASSVGSEGAVQYF
TGTGCCAGCAGCGTGGGTTCCGAGGGGGCAGTTCAGTACTTC
>-|TRBV4-1|16|TRBD2|TRBJ2-1
CASSQESSGGYNEQFF
TGCGCCAGCAGCCAAGAGTCGAGCGGGGGCTACAATGAGCAGTTCTTC
>-|TRBV6-5|15|TRBD1|TRBJ1-2
CASSSGQGLNYGYTF
TGTGCCAGCAGTTCGGGACAGGGACTTAACTATGGCTACACCTTC
>-|TRBV4-1|15|TRBD2|TRBJ2-7
CGSSQDQRGDYEQYF
TGCGGCAGCAGCCAAGATCAGCGGGGGGATTACGAGCAGTACTTC
>-|TRBV20-1|14|-|TRBJ2-7
CSARGDIFPNERYF
TGCAGTGCTAGAGGGGACATCTTTCCTAACGAGCGGTACTTC
>-|TRBV20-1|17|-|TRBJ2-1
CGARDGRGGWRSDEQFF
TGCGGTGCTAGAGATGGGAGGGGGGGTTGGCGTTCCGATGAGCAGTTCTTC
>few|TRBV27|16|TRBD2|TRBJ2-7
CASSLVIAGGSDEQYF
TGTGCCAGCAGTTTAGTTATAGCGGGAGGGAGCGACGAGCAGTACTTC
>few|TRBV11-3|14|TRBD1|TRBJ2-5
CASSSRDRQETQYF
TGTGCCAGCAGCTCCCGGGACAGACAAGAGACCCAGTACTTC
>-|TRBV20-1|14|TRBD2|TRBJ2-7
CSAGPGLAGPEQYF
TGCAGTGCTGGACCGGGACTAGCAGGTCCCGAGCAGTACTTC
>-|TRBV5-1|12|-|TRBJ2-1
CASSLLDWEQFF
TGCGCCAGCAGCCTTCTGGACTGGGAACAGTTCTTC
>-|TRBV25-1|15|-|TRBJ2-3
CASSEARGSTDTQYF
TGTGCCAGCAGTGAGGCGCGCGGGAGCACAGATACGCAGTATTTT
>few|TRBV6-1|14|-|TRBJ2-5
CASSEPGRVETQYF
TGTGCCAGCAGTGAACCTGGCAGGGTTGAGACCCAGTACTTC
>few|TRBV7-3|15|-|TRBJ2-2
CASSLDGAVTGELFF
TGTGCCAGCAGCTTAGATGGTGCGGTCACCGGGGAGCTGTTTTTT
>many|TRBV9|15|TRBD2|TRBJ2-3
CASSVTGLAGDTQYF
TGTGCCAGCAGCGTAACTGGACTAGCGGGAGATACGCAGTATTTT
>-|TRBV7-9|12|TRBD2|TRBJ2-1
CAFHQLAVEQFF
TGTGCCTTCCACCAACTAGCGGTTGAGCAGTTCTTC
>-|TRBV29-1|13|TRBD2|TRBJ2-5
CSVSVAGGETQYF
TGCAGCGTTTCCGTGGCGGGAGGAGAGACCCAGTACTTC
>-|TRBV7-3|15|-|TRBJ2-7
CASSLMGGTPYEQYF
TGTGCCAGCAGTCTAATGGGAGGGACACCCTACGAGCAGTACTTC
>-|TRBV10-3|14|TRBD1|TRBJ1-5
CAISEDRGRQPQHF
TGTGCCATCAGTGAAGACAGGGGCCGACAGCCCCAGCATTTT
>few|TRBV27|14|-|TRBJ2-7
CASTSSRGHHEQYF
TGTGCCAGCACCTCGTCCCGGGGGCACCACGAGCAGTACTTC
>-|TRBV29-1|12|-|TRBJ2-5
CSANRRGETQYF
TGCAGCGCTAACAGGAGAGGGGAGACCCAGTACTTC
>-|TRBV2|14|-|TRBJ1-1
CASSPWDPSTEAFF
TGTGCCAGCAGTCCCTGGGACCCGAGCACTGAAGCTTTCTTT
>-|TRBV30|14|TRBD2|TRBJ2-3
CALRQAGAVDTQYF
TGTGCCCTCAGACAAGCGGGAGCGGTAGATACGCAGTATTTT
>-|TRBV20-1|14|-|TRBJ2-7
CSAAAGITPYEQYF
TGCAGTGCCGCCGCCGGGATCACGCCCTACGAGCAGTACTTC
>-|TRBV4-3|14|TRBD2|TRBJ2-7
CASGQDFSGGEQYF
TGCGCCAGCGGCCAAGATTTTAGCGGGGGGGAGCAGTACTTC
>-|TRBV28|12|-|TRBJ2-5
CASSLGPRGQYF
TGTGCCAGCAGTTTGGGTCCCAGAGGGCAGTACTTC
>-|TRBV5-1|14|-|TRBJ1-4
CASSLTTDNEKLFF
TGCGCCAGCAGCCTAACGACAGATAATGAAAAACTGTTTTTT
>few|TRBV12-3/TRBV12-4|13|-|TRBJ2-2
CASNGRNTGELFF
TGTGCCAGCAATGGCAGGAACACCGGGGAGCTGTTTTTT
>few|TRBV3-1|17|TRBD2|TRBJ2-2
CASSQDDGLAGTGELFF
TGTGCCAGCAGCCAAGACGACGGACTAGCGGGTACCGGGGAGCTGTTTTTT
>few|TRBV28|15|TRBD1|TRBJ2-7
CASSPTSGQTYEQYF
TGTGCCAGCAGTCCGACATCGGGACAGACCTACGAGCAGTACTTC
>-|TRBV6-5|14|TRBD1|TRBJ1-5
CASKRQGNSQPQHF
TGTGCCAGCAAAAGACAGGGGAATAGTCAGCCCCAGCATTTT
>-|TRBV20-1|12|-|TRBJ2-7
CSARDPAVEQYF
TGCAGTGCTAGAGATCCGGCTGTCGAGCAGTACTTC
>many|TRBV10-3|16|TRBD2|TRBJ2-1
CAISESTTSGSHEQFF
TGTGCCATCAGTGAGTCGACGACTAGCGGGAGCCATGAGCAGTTCTTC
>-|TRBV12-3/TRBV12-4|11|-|TRBJ2-7
CASGRTGEQYF
TGTGCCAGCGGAAGGACGGGAGAGCAGTACTTC
>-|TRBV6-2/TRBV6-3|14|TRBD1|TRBJ2-7
CASSYYRGHNEQYF
TGTGCCAGCAGTTACTACAGGGGGCACAACGAGCAGTACTTC
>few|TRBV29-1|14|TRBD2|TRBJ2-1
CSVAPSGRGNEQFF
TGCAGCGTGGCACCTAGCGGGAGGGGCAATGAGCAGTTCTTC